A selection of T cell receptor beta chains follows, all from one sample in a study of T cells in Graves' hyperthyroidism and ophthalmopathy. TCRdb ran MiXCR on the multiplex PCR reads and lists one entry per CDR3 protein. The sample gives a few hundred thousand distinct CDR3 sequences, roughly an eighth of which show up once; less than 6.5% is in the top ten. Sequenced sample: blood. All receptors come from a woman aged 18-29 years with Graves' hyperthyroidism. Both conserved end residues are trimmed from each CDR3. Fields, in order: V gene, J gene, CDR3 protein.

v_call: TRBV20-1
j_call: TRBJ1-5
cdr3_aa: SARDPIANQPQH

v_call: TRBV30
j_call: TRBJ2-7
cdr3_aa: AATGTSGSYEQY

v_call: TRBV28
j_call: TRBJ2-7
cdr3_aa: ASSLVTDVTYEQY

v_call: TRBV29-1
j_call: TRBJ1-1
cdr3_aa: SVEDPLRGGGTEAF

v_call: TRBV6-1
j_call: TRBJ1-1
cdr3_aa: ASSEGCGVAF

v_call: TRBV3-2
j_call: TRBJ1-1
cdr3_aa: ASSQVGTGFGAF

v_call: TRBV9
j_call: TRBJ2-1
cdr3_aa: ASGPGHPNEQF

v_call: TRBV3-1
j_call: TRBJ2-5
cdr3_aa: ASRHTSGGETQY

v_call: TRBV27
j_call: TRBJ1-4
cdr3_aa: ASSLRTREKLF

v_call: TRBV5-6
j_call: TRBJ1-1
cdr3_aa: AGSLKTVNTEAF

v_call: TRBV20-1
j_call: TRBJ1-2
cdr3_aa: SARDDTYGYT

v_call: TRBV10-1
j_call: TRBJ2-7
cdr3_aa: ASSGGDRTEQY

v_call: TRBV5-1
j_call: TRBJ1-3
cdr3_aa: ASSLELRASGNTIY

v_call: TRBV5-1
j_call: TRBJ1-1
cdr3_aa: ASSLVGTSNTEAF

v_call: TRBV4-1
j_call: TRBJ2-1
cdr3_aa: ASRVAGGYNEQF

v_call: TRBV27
j_call: TRBJ2-1
cdr3_aa: ASSSPSSGSYNEQF

v_call: TRBV19
j_call: TRBJ2-1
cdr3_aa: ASRIRGSGTRFNEQF

v_call: TRBV6-5
j_call: TRBJ2-7
cdr3_aa: ASSYSGDGHYEQY

v_call: TRBV7-2
j_call: TRBJ1-2
cdr3_aa: ASSLSVGDYGYT

v_call: TRBV28
j_call: TRBJ1-5
cdr3_aa: ASRGGLGHQPQH

v_call: TRBV9
j_call: TRBJ2-7
cdr3_aa: ASSVGVSSYEQY

v_call: TRBV9
j_call: TRBJ2-7
cdr3_aa: ASSARTGARDEQY

v_call: TRBV30
j_call: TRBJ2-3
cdr3_aa: ARRLPSTDTQY

v_call: TRBV12-5
j_call: TRBJ1-5
cdr3_aa: ASGLVLGAVGQVAGGQPQH

v_call: TRBV20-1
j_call: TRBJ1-5
cdr3_aa: SATAGTGNQPQH